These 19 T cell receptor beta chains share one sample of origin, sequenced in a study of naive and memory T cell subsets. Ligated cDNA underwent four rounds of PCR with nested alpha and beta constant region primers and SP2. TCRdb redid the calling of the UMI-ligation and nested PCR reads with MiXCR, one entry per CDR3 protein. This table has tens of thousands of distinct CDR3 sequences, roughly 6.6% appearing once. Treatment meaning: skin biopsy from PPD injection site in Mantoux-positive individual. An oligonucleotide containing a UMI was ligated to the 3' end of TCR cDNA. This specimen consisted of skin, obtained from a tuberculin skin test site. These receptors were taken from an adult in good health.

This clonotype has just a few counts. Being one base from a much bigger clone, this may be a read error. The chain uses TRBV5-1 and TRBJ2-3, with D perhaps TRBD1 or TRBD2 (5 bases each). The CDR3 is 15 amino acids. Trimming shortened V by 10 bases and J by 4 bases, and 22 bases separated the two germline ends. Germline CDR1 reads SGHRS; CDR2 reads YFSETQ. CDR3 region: CAGWDGVGSPDTQYF. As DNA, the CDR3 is TGCGCCGGCTGGGACGGCGTGGGGTCCCCAGATACGCAGTATTTT. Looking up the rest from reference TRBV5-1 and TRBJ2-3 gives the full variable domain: KAGVTQTPRYLIKTRGQQVTLSCSPISGHRSVSWYQQTPGQGLQFLFEYFSETQRNKGNFPGRFSGRQFSNSRSEMNVSTLELGDSALYLCAGWDGVGSPDTQYFGPGTRLTVL.

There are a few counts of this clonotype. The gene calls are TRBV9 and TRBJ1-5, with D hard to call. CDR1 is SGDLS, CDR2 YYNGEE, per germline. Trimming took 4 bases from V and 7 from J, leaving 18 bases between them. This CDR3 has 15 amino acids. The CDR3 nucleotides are TGTGCCAGCAGCCCACTGCCTGGGGTTGGGCAGCCCCAGCATTTT. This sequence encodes CASSPLPGVGQPQHF.

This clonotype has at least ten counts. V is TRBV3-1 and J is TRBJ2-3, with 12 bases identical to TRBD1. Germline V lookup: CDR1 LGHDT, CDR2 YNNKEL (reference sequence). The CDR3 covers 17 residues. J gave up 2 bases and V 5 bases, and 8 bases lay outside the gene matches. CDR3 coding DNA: TGTGCCAGCAGCTCAATACGGGGACAGGGGGCCACAGATACGCAGTATTTT. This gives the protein CASSSIRGQGATDTQYF.

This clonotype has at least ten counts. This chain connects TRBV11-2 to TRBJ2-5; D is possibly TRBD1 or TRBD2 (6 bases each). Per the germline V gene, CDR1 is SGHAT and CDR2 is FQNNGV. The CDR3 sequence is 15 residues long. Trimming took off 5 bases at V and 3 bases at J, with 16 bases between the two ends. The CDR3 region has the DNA TGTGCCAGCAGCGCTCGCTGGGGGGCTAAAGAGACCCAGTACTTC. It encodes CASSARWGAKETQYF.

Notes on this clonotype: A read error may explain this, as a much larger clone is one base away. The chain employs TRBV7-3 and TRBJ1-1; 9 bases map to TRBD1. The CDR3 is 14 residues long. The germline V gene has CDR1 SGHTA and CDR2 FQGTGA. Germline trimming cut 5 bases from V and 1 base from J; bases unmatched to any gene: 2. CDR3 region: CASSLGQGNTEAFF. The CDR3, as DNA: TGTGCCAGCAGCCTGGGACAGGGGAACACTGAAGCTTTCTTT.

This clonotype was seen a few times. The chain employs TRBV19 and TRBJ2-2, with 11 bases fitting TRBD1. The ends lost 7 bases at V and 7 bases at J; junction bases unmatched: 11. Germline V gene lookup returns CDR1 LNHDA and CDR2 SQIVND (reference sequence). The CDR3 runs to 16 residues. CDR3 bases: TGTGCCAGTACCCCAGGGACAGGGGGATTCGACGGGGAGCTGTTTTTT. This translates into CASTPGTGGFDGELFF.

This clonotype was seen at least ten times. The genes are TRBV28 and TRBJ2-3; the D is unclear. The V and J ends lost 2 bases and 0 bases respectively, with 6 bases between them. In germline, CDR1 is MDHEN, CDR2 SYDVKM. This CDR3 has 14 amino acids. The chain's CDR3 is CASSLGDSTDTQYF. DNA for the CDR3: TGTGCCAGCAGTTTAGGAGACAGCACAGATACGCAGTATTTT.

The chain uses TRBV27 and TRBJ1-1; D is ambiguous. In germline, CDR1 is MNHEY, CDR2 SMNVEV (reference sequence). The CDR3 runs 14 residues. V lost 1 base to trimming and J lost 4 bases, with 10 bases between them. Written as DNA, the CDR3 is TGTGCCAGCAGTTTATATAAGGAGGTCACTGAAGCTTTCTTT. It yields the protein CASSLYKEVTEAFF.

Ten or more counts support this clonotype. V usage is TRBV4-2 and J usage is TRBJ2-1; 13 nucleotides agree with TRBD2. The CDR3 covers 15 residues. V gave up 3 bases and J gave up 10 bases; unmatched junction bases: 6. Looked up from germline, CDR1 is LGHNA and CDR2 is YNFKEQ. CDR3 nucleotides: TGTGCCAGCAGCCAGGGGACTAGCGGGACTCAGGAGCAGTTCTTC. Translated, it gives CASSQGTSGTQEQFF.

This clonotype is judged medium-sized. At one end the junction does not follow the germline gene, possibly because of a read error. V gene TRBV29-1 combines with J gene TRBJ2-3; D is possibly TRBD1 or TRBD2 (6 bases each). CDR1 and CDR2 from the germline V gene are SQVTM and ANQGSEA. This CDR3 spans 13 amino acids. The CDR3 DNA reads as TGTTGTCTATTGGGGGGCATCACAGATACGCAGTATTTT. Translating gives CCLLGGITDTQYF.

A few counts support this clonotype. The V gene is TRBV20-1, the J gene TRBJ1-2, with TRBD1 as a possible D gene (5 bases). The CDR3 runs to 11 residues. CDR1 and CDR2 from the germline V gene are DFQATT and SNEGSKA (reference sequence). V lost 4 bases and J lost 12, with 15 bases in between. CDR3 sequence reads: CSAIANRGDTF. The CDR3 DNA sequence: TGCAGTGCTATTGCTAATAGGGGCGACACCTTC.

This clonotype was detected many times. The CDR3: CASSNPGQGLRYEQYF. As DNA, the CDR3 is TGTGCCAGCAGTAACCCCGGACAGGGTTTACGCTACGAGCAGTACTTC. The J gene is TRBJ2-7, the V gene TRBV6-6; 8 positions agree with TRBD1. With 5 bases clipped from V and 3 bases from J, the junction kept 12 bases outside the gene matches. This CDR3 is built from 16 residues. Germline V gene data show CDR1 as MNHNY and CDR2 as SVGAGI (reference sequence).

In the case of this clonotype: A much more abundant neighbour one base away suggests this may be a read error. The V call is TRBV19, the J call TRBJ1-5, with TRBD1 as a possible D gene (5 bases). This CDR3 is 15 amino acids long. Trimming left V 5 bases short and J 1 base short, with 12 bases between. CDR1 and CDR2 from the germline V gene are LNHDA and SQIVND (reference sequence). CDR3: CASSAYRDSNQPQHF. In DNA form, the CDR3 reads TGTGCCAGTAGTGCCTACCGGGACAGCAATCAGCCCCAGCATTTT. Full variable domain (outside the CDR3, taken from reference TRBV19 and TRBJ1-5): DGGITQSPKYLFRKEGQNVTLSCEQNLNHDAMYWYRQDPGQGLRLIYYSQIVNDFQKGDIAEGYSVSREKKESFPLTVTSAQKNPTAFYLCASSAYRDSNQPQHFGDGTRLSIL.

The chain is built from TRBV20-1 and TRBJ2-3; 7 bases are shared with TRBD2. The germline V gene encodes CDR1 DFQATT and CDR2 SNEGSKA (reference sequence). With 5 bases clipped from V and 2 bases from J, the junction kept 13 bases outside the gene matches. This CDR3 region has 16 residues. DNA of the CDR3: TGCAGTGCTCCTGGACCGCGCGGGGGTACCACAGATACGCAGTATTTT. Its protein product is CSAPGPRGGTTDTQYF.

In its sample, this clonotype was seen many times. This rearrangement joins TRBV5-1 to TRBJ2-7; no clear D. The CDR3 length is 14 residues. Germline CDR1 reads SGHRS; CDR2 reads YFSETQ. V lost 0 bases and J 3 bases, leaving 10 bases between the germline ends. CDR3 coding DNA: TGCGCCAGCAGCTTGGACGCAATCTACTACGAGCAGTACTTC. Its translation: CASSLDAIYYEQYF.

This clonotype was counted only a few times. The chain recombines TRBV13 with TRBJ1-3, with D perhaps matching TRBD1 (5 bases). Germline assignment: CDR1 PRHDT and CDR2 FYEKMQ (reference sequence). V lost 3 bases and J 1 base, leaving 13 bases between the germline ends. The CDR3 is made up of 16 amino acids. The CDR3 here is CASSLTQGESGNTIYF. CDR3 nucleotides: TGTGCCAGCAGCTTGACTCAGGGAGAGTCTGGAAACACCATATATTTT.

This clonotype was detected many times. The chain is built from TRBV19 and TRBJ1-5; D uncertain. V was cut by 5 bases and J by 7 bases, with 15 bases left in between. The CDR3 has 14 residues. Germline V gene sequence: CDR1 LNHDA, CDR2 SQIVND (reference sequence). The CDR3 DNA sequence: TGTGCCAGTAGTCCTTGGGAGGGCGCACAGCCCCAGCATTTT. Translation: CASSPWEGAQPQHF.

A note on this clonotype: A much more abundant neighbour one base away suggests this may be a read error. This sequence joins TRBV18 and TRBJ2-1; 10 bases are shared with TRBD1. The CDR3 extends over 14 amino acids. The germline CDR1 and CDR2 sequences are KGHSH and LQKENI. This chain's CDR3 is CVSSIGTGADEQFF. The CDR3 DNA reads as TGTGTCAGCTCGATCGGGACAGGGGCGGATGAGCAGTTCTTC.

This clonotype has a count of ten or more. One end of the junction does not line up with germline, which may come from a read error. The CDR3 loop reads CASSDPTDTEAFF. The CDR3 DNA reads TGTGCAAGCAGTGATCCGACCGACACTGAAGCTTTCTTT. The chain recombines TRBV6-1 with TRBJ1-1, with D hard to call. This CDR3 comprises 13 residues. CDR1 and CDR2 from the germline V gene are MNHNS and SASEGT.